A single sample is the source of the 16 T cell receptor beta chains below, sequenced in a study of blood T cell repertoires in COVID-19. Assay: immunoSEQ multiplex PCR; the TCRdb copy retains only in-frame clones and omits some. The data show about 180,000 clones, approximately 87% seen once. Sequenced input: peripheral blood. The receptor source for this set is a woman in her sixties or seventies with COVID-19, enrolled during active disease.

V usage is TRBV5-6 and J usage is TRBJ1-1, with D possibly being TRBD1 (5 bases). Germline V gene data show CDR1 as SGHDT and CDR2 as YYEEEE. The CDR3 loop spans 14 amino acids. Trimming stripped 3 bases from V and 6 bases from J, with 15 bases between. The CDR3 DNA reads as TGTGCCAGCAGCTGGGGGGTGAGCGGGCCTGAAGCTTTCTTT. It encodes CASSWGVSGPEAFF.

V and J are TRBV11-2 and TRBJ1-1, with unresolved D. CDR3 length: 14 residues. Germline assignment: CDR1 SGHAT and CDR2 FQNNGV. The ends were cut back, 6 bases at V and 1 base at J, with 12 bases in the middle. CDR3 sequence (DNA): TGTGCCAGCAGACCAGTCTTCAAGAACACTGAAGCTTTCTTT. Protein sequence: CASRPVFKNTEAFF.

The rearrangement links TRBV10-3 to TRBJ1-1; tentative D call: TRBD1 (5 bases). CDR1 is ENHRY, CDR2 SYGVKD, per germline. CDR3 size: 14 residues. The ends were cut back, 10 bases at V and 1 base at J, with 16 bases in the middle. Written as DNA, the CDR3 is TGTGCCACCTCCCGCGGGGCCCCGAACACTGAAGCTTTCTTT. Amino acids: CATSRGAPNTEAFF.

The rearrangement links TRBV9 to TRBJ2-1, with TRBD2 matching 8 bases. Germline V CDR1 and CDR2: SGDLS, YYNGEE. The CDR3 totals 14 residues. Trimming took 3 bases from V and 9 from J; bases not matched to a gene: 8. CDR3 in DNA: TGTGCCAGCAGCGGACAAGCGGGAGTGAGTGAGCAGTTCTTC. Translating it yields CASSGQAGVSEQFF.

This clone was observed a handful of times. V and J are TRBV5-1 and TRBJ1-4, with unresolved D. The CDR3 has 13 residues. With 3 bases removed from V and 4 bases from J, the gap between germline ends came to 7 bases. From germline, CDR1 is SGHRS and CDR2 YFSETQ. This chain's CDR3 is CASSSLYNEKLFF. CDR3 coding DNA: TGCGCCAGCAGCTCACTTTATAATGAAAAACTGTTTTTT.

This chain uses TRBV7-8 with TRBJ2-1; D gene uncertain. The CDR3 contains 12 residues. Looked up from germline, CDR1 is SGHVS and CDR2 is FQNEAQ. Trimming left V 2 bases short and J 6 bases short, with 5 bases between. DNA for the CDR3: TGTGCCAGCAGCTTAACGGGCAATGAGCAGTTCTTC. This encodes CASSLTGNEQFF.

This chain connects TRBV3-1 (or the pseudogene TRBV3-2) to TRBJ2-2, with TRBD2 identical over 7 bases. J lost 0 bases, V lost 2 bases, and 3 bases had no gene match. CDR1 and CDR2 (germline): LGHDT, YNNKEL (reference sequence). CDR3 size: 16 residues. CDR3 sequence: CASSQLSGTNTGELFF. The CDR3 DNA follows: TGTGCCAGCAGCCAACTCAGCGGGACGAACACCGGGGAGCTGTTTTTT.

This chain connects TRBV14 to TRBJ2-1; D is unclear. Trimming cost V 4 bases and J 0 bases, with 16 bases left between them. There are 17 residues in the CDR3. Germline V gives CDR1 SGHDN, CDR2 FVKESK. The CDR3 loop is CASSLVGVWSSYNEQFF. CDR3 DNA sequence: TGTGCCAGCAGCCTCGTTGGAGTCTGGAGCTCCTACAATGAGCAGTTCTTC.

The rearrangement joins TRBV19 to TRBJ1-5; D is unclear. The V end lost 3 bases, the J end lost 2 bases, and 11 bases lay between the germline ends. This CDR3 is 15 amino acids long. Germline assignment: CDR1 LNHDA and CDR2 SQIVND (reference sequence). The CDR3 DNA reads as TGTGCCAGTAGTATGGGGAGGGAACGCAATCAGCCCCAGCATTTT. Residues: CASSMGRERNQPQHF. The variable domain in full, completed from reference TRBV19 and TRBJ1-5, reads DGGITQSPKYLFRKEGQNVTLSCEQNLNHDAMYWYRQDPGQGLRLIYYSQIVNDFQKGDIAEGYSVSREKKESFPLTVTSAQKNPTAFYLCASSMGRERNQPQHFGDGTRLSIL.

The chain is built from TRBV28 and TRBJ2-7; 10 bases align to TRBD1. The CDR3 length is 16 residues. The germline V gene has CDR1 MDHEN and CDR2 SYDVKM. V lost 5 bases, J lost 7 bases, and 14 bases stayed unmatched. CDR3 residues: CASSGSGTGAVVEQYF. The DNA of the CDR3 is TGTGCCAGCAGTGGATCCGGGACAGGGGCCGTAGTGGAGCAGTACTTC.

This clone was counted a single time. The chain joins TRBV7-9 to TRBJ2-1; D ambiguous. The CDR3 totals 13 residues. Germline CDR1 is SEHNR and CDR2 is FQNEAQ (reference sequence). V was trimmed by 1 base and J by 6 bases, leaving 7 bases between them. The CDR3 sequence: CASSLGQFNEQFF. CDR3 DNA sequence: TGTGCCAGCAGCTTAGGCCAGTTCAATGAGCAGTTCTTC.

V gene TRBV10-3 combines with J gene TRBJ1-1; D might be TRBD1 (6 bases). The germline V gene encodes CDR1 ENHRY and CDR2 SYGVKD. The germline V and J ends were trimmed by 6 bases and 4 bases, with 18 bases remaining between them. The CDR3 loop spans 15 amino acids. CDR3 DNA: TGTGCCATCAGAGGCCGGGACACCCAGAGCACTGAAGCTTTCTTT. Its protein is CAIRGRDTQSTEAFF.

The CDR3 protein is CASSRHRDSRTSIADTQYF. CDR3 DNA sequence: TGTGCCAGCAGCCGGCACCGGGACAGCCGTACATCAATTGCTGATACGCAGTATTTT. This chain links TRBV6-2 or TRBV6-3 with TRBJ2-3; 7 bases agree with TRBD1. The CDR3 is made up of 19 amino acids. The V segment lost 6 bases and the J segment 6 bases; nucleotides outside the gene matches: 24. Germline values: CDR1 MNHEY, CDR2 SVGEGT.

This chain connects TRBV28 to TRBJ2-3, with 9 bases aligning to TRBD2. The J segment lost 2 bases and the V segment lost 6 bases, leaving 3 bases of the junction unmatched. Germline V CDR1 and CDR2: MDHEN, SYDVKM. This CDR3 has 14 amino acids. CDR3 bases: TGTGCCAGCAGACTAGCGGGTTTCACAGATACGCAGTATTTT. Translating it yields CASRLAGFTDTQYF.

V usage is TRBV15 and J usage is TRBJ1-6, with D unclear. CDR1 and CDR2 (germline): LNHNV, YYDKDF (reference sequence). The CDR3 loop spans 14 amino acids. Trimming cost V 6 bases and J 0 bases, with 6 bases left between them. CDR3: CATRMRSYNSPLHF. CDR3 in DNA: TGTGCCACCAGGATGCGCTCCTATAATTCACCCCTCCACTTT.

The CDR3 here is CSVARTVGSGEQFF. In nucleotides, the CDR3 is TGCAGCGTCGCTCGGACAGTCGGTTCGGGTGAGCAGTTCTTC. This chain uses TRBV29-1 with TRBJ2-1, with D perhaps matching TRBD1 (6 bases). The CDR3 covers 14 residues. Germline V CDR1 and CDR2: SQVTM, ANQGSEA. Trimming shortened V by 6 bases and J by 9 bases, and 21 bases separated the two germline ends.